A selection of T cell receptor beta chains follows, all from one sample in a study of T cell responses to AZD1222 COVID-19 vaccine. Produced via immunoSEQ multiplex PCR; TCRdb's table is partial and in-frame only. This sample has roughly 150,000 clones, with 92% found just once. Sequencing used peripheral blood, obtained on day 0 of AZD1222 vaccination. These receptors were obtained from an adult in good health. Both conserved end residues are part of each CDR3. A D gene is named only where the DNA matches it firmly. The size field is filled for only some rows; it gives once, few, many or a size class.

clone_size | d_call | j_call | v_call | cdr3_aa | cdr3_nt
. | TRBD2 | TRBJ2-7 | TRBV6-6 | CASSSVAGGEQYF | TGTGCCAGCAGTTCTGTAGCGGGAGGCGAGCAGTACTTC
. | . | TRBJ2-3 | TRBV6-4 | CASSDGVTDTQYF | TGTGCCAGCAGTGACGGCGTCACAGATACGCAGTATTTT
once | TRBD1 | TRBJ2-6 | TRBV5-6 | CASSVDRGLEAGANVLTF | TGTGCCAGCAGCGTGGACAGGGGGCTAGAGGCTGGGGCCAACGTCCTGACTTTC
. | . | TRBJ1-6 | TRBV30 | CACGLATNSPLHF | TGTGCCTGCGGGTTGGCCACTAATTCACCCCTCCACTTT
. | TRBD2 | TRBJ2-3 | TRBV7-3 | CASSQSGEDTQYF | TGTGCCAGCAGCCAAAGCGGGGAAGATACGCAGTATTTT
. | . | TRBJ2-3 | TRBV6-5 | CASTQKANYPDTQYF | TGTGCCAGCACCCAAAAGGCTAACTACCCCGATACGCAGTATTTT
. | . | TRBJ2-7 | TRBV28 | CASSMAGTSYEQYF | TGTGCCAGCAGTATGGCGGGAACCTCCTACGAGCAGTACTTC
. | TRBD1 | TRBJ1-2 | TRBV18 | CASSPPGGQGANYGYTF | TGTGCCAGCTCACCACCGGGTGGACAGGGGGCGAACTATGGCTACACCTTC
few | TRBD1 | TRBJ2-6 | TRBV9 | CASSSPGTDPSGANVLTF | TGTGCCAGCAGCTCTCCCGGGACAGACCCCTCTGGGGCCAACGTCCTGACTTTC
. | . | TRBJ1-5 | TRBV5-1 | CASSFRPSDQPQHF | TGCGCCAGCAGCTTCCGACCTTCGGATCAGCCCCAGCATTTT
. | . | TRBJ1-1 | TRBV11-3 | CASSSGALNTEAFF | TGTGCCAGCAGCAGCGGGGCCTTGAACACTGAAGCTTTCTTT
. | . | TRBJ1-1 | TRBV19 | CASSIGGGRTEAFF | TGTGCCAGTAGTATAGGCGGGGGGCGGACTGAAGCTTTCTTT
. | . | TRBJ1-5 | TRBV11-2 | CASSLNFNQPQHF | TGTGCCAGCAGCTTAAATTTCAATCAGCCCCAGCATTTT
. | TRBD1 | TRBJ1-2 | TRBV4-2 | CASSQTTGAYSYGYTF | TGTGCCAGCAGCCAAACGACAGGGGCCTACTCATATGGCTACACCTTC
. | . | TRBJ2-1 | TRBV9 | CASSPWGLYNEQFF | TGTGCCAGCAGCCCCTGGGGGCTATACAATGAGCAGTTCTTC
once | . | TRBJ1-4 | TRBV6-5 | CASSYEGATNEKLFF | TGTGCCAGCAGTTACGAGGGTGCTACTAATGAAAAACTGTTTTTT
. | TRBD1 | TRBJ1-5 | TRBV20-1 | CSASDRGSQPQHF | TGCAGTGCGAGTGACAGGGGTAGTCAGCCCCAGCATTTT
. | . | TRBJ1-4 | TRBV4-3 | CASSQRREKLFF | TGCGCCAGCAGCCAAAGGAGAGAAAAACTGTTTTTT
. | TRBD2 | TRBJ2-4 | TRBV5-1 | CASSSTLSGSGAKNIQYF | TGCGCCAGCAGCTCGACACTTAGCGGGAGTGGTGCCAAAAACATTCAGTACTTC
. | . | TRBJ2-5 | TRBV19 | CASSIWGPVETQYF | TGTGCCAGTAGTATCTGGGGGCCGGTGGAGACCCAGTACTTC
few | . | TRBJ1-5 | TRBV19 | CASHIKGSNQPQHF | TGTGCCAGTCATATAAAGGGGAGCAATCAGCCCCAGCATTTT
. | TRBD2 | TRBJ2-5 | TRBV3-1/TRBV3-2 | CASSRGLAGAQETQYF | TGTGCCAGCAGTCGAGGACTAGCGGGGGCCCAAGAGACCCAGTACTTC
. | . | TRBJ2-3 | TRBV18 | CASSPRGRLRTDTQYF | TGTGCCAGCTCACCACGGGGGCGCTTACGCACAGATACGCAGTATTTT
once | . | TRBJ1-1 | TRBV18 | CASSPPSVNTEAFF | TGTGCCAGCTCACCCCCTTCAGTGAACACTGAAGCTTTCTTT
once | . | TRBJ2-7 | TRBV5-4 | CASSLERNYEQYF | TGTGCCAGCAGCTTGGAGCGAAACTACGAGCAGTACTTC
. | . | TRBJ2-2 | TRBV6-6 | CASSYFQNTGELFF | TGTGCCAGCAGTTACTTCCAGAACACCGGGGAGCTGTTTTTT
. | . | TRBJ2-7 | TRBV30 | CAWSIGPYEQYF | TGTGCCTGGAGTATCGGCCCCTACGAGCAGTACTTC
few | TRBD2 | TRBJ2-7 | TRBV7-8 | CASSPLNLAGGRYEQYF | TGTGCCAGCAGCCCCTTGAATCTAGCGGGAGGTCGATACGAGCAGTACTTC
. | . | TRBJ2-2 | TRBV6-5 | CAGLGGGELFF | TGTGCCGGGCTAGGTGGCGGGGAGCTGTTTTTT
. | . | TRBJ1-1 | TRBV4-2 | CASSQGKNTEAFF | TGTGCCAGCAGCCAAGGGAAGAACACTGAAGCTTTCTTT
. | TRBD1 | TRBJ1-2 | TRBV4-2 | CASSQEAPGQRRVGYTF | TGTGCCAGCAGCCAAGAAGCCCCGGGACAGCGTAGGGTTGGCTACACCTTC
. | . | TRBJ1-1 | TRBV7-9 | CASSPRGPRGTEAFF | TGTGCCAGCAGCCCCCGGGGGCCGAGGGGCACTGAAGCTTTCTTT
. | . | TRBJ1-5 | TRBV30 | CAWSVQGSNQPQHF | TGTGCCTGGAGTGTACAGGGTAGCAATCAGCCCCAGCATTTT
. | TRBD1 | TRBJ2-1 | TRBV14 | CASSQGMARGKISSYNEQFF | TGTGCCAGCAGCCAAGGTATGGCCAGGGGGAAGATTAGCTCCTACAATGAGCAGTTCTTC
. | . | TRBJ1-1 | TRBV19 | CASTKRGTEAFF | TGTGCCAGTACCAAACGAGGCACTGAAGCTTTCTTT
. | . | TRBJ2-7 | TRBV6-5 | CASSYGRGYEQYF | TGTGCCAGCAGTTACGGTAGGGGATACGAGCAGTACTTC
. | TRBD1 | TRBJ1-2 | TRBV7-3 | CASRPGTGNHGYTF | TGTGCCAGCAGACCCGGGACAGGAAACCATGGCTACACCTTC
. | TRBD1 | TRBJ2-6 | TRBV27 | CASSLVGQGAISGANVLTF | TGTGCCAGCAGTTTGGTCGGACAGGGGGCTATATCTGGGGCCAACGTCCTGACTTTC
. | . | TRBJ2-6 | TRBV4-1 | CASSQRSSGANVLTF | TGCGCCAGCAGCCAGCGGAGCTCTGGGGCCAACGTCCTGACTTTC
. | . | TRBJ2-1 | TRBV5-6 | CASSFWGGYNEQFF | TGTGCCAGCAGCTTCTGGGGCGGCTACAATGAGCAGTTCTTC
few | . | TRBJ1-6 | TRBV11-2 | CASSAGSYNSPLHF | TGTGCCAGCAGCGCAGGGTCCTATAATTCACCCCTCCACTTT
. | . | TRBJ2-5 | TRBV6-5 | CASSYYRAGETQYF | TGTGCCAGCAGTTACTACAGGGCGGGGGAGACCCAGTACTTC
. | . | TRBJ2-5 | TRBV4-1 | CASSLGRGTETQYF | TGCGCCAGCAGTCTGGGTCGGGGGACGGAGACCCAGTACTTC
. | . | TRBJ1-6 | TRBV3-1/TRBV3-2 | CASSFSGYALHF | TGTGCCAGCAGCTTCTCGGGGTACGCCCTCCACTTT
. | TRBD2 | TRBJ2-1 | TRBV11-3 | CASSSTGASGRGEQFF | TGTGCCAGCAGCTCAACTGGGGCTAGCGGGAGAGGTGAGCAGTTCTTC
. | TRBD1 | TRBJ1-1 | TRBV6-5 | CASSYRGQNTEAFF | TGTGCCAGCAGTTACAGGGGGCAGAACACTGAAGCTTTCTTT
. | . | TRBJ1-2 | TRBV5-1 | CASSLTGAVGNGYTF | TGCGCCAGCAGCTTAACGGGGGCTGTCGGTAATGGCTACACCTTC
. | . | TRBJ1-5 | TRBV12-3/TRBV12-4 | CASSLVGNQPQHF | TGTGCCAGCAGTTTAGTGGGGAATCAGCCCCAGCATTTT
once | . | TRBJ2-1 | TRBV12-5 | CASGYQGFSYNEQFF | TGTGCTAGTGGTTATCAGGGGTTCTCCTACAATGAGCAGTTCTTC
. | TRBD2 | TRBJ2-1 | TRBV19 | CASSGGLAGGSSYNEQFF | TGTGCCAGCTCCGGGGGACTAGCGGGAGGCAGCTCCTACAATGAGCAGTTCTTC
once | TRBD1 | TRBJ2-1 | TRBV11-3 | CASSETGTYNEQFF | TGTGCCAGCAGCGAGACAGGGACGTACAATGAGCAGTTCTTC
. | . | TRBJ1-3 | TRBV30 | CAWSVSGNTIYF | TGTGCCTGGAGTGTCTCTGGAAACACCATATATTTT
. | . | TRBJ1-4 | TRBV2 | CASSGGLNNEKLFF | TGTGCCAGCAGTGGGGGACTAAATAATGAAAAACTGTTTTTT
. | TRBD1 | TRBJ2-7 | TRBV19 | CASSIDRGYEQYF | TGTGCCAGTAGTATCGACAGGGGCTACGAGCAGTACTTC
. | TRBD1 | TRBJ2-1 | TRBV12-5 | CASAPGTGLDEQFF | TGTGCTAGTGCCCCCGGGACAGGGCTGGATGAGCAGTTCTTC